The 16 T cell receptor beta chains below come from one sample, sequenced in a study of cytomegalovirus exposure and HLA in healthy donors. TCRdb's copy holds only in-frame clones and misses some; the assay was immunoSEQ multiplex PCR. Of around 350,000 clones in the sample, 86% are singletons; the top ten hold under 0.95%. The specimen was PBMCs. The source is a young woman in good health and CMV-seronegative.

CDR3 residues: CASSPPGQGANEQFF. CDR3 sequence (DNA): TGTGCCAGCAGTCCCCCGGGACAGGGGGCTAATGAGCAGTTCTTC. The chain carries TRBV28 and TRBJ2-1; 12 positions match TRBD1. From germline, CDR1 is MDHEN and CDR2 SYDVKM. V shed 5 bases and J 7 bases; nucleotides not matched to a gene: 6. The CDR3 has 15 amino acids.

The gene calls are TRBV19 and TRBJ2-1, with 7 bases lining up with TRBD2. The V gene's germline CDR1 is LNHDA and CDR2 SQIVND (reference sequence). This CDR3 is 13 amino acids long. Trimming cost V 5 bases and J 5 bases; bases outside gene matches: 3. The CDR3: CASSVRGDNEQFF. The CDR3 DNA is TGTGCCAGTAGTGTACGGGGGGACAATGAGCAGTTCTTC. The full variable domain, in which reference TRBV19 and TRBJ2-1 provide the parts outside the CDR3, is DGGITQSPKYLFRKEGQNVTLSCEQNLNHDAMYWYRQDPGQGLRLIYYSQIVNDFQKGDIAEGYSVSREKKESFPLTVTSAQKNPTAFYLCASSVRGDNEQFFGPGTRLTVL.

This clone was recorded only once. The J gene is TRBJ2-7, the V gene TRBV4-1; 9 nucleotides agree with TRBD2. This CDR3 region has 15 residues. The ends lost 4 bases at V and 4 bases at J; junction bases unmatched: 8. The germline V gene has CDR1 MGHRA and CDR2 YSYEKL. The CDR3: CASSRTSATLYEQYF. The CDR3 nucleotides read TGCGCCAGCAGCCGGACTAGCGCGACTCTGTACGAGCAGTACTTC.

The chain links TRBV30 to TRBJ1-4; D ambiguous. The CDR3 has 11 amino acids. V was cut by 3 bases and J by 8 bases, with 7 bases left in between. Germline V CDR1 and CDR2: GTSNPN, SVGIG (reference sequence). In DNA form, the CDR3 reads TGTGCCTGGAGCCCGAGGGAAAAACTGTTTTTT. Its protein product is CAWSPREKLFF.

The rearrangement uses TRBV2 and TRBJ2-3, with D perhaps TRBD2 (6 bases). Germline values: CDR1 SNHLY, CDR2 FYNNEI. The CDR3 is 17 residues long. V lost 1 base, J lost 1 base, and 15 bases lay in between. CDR3 loop: CASSEEEGAGRTDTQYF. The CDR3 nucleotides are TGTGCCAGCAGTGAAGAGGAGGGAGCGGGCCGCACAGATACGCAGTATTTT.

The chain has TRBV9 and TRBJ2-3, with 8 bases aligning to TRBD2. Per germline, CDR1 SGDLS and CDR2 YYNGEE. Germline trimming cut 2 bases from V and 1 base from J; bases unmatched to any gene: 3. This CDR3 spans 15 amino acids. The CDR3: CASSVREVGTDTQYF. The CDR3, as DNA: TGTGCCAGCAGCGTGCGGGAGGTAGGCACAGATACGCAGTATTTT.

This clone has more than one count but fewer than ten. The chain carries TRBV2 and TRBJ2-7; D not resolved. Trimming left V 3 bases short and J 3 bases short, with 6 bases between. There are 12 residues in the CDR3. Germline V gene data show CDR1 as SNHLY and CDR2 as FYNNEI. CDR3: CASSDGSYEQYF. CDR3 sequence (DNA): TGTGCCAGCAGTGATGGCAGCTACGAGCAGTACTTC.

This sequence joins TRBV6-5 and TRBJ2-2, with D tentatively TRBD1 (6 bases). Trimming removed 6 bases from V and 0 bases from J, with 8 bases in between. CDR1 MNHEY and CDR2 SVGAGI come from the germline V gene. The CDR3 is 14 residues long. The DNA for the CDR3 is TGTGCCAGCAGCGACAGGTCGAACACCGGGGAGCTGTTTTTT. This codes for CASSDRSNTGELFF.

The chain links TRBV2 to TRBJ2-4; 9 bases align to TRBD1. Trimming cost V 7 bases and J 6 bases; bases outside gene matches: 4. CDR3 size: 13 residues. CDR1 and CDR2 from the germline V gene are SNHLY and FYNNEI. This chain's CDR3 is CASNGDRANIQYF. The CDR3 coding sequence is TGTGCCAGCAATGGGGACAGGGCAAACATTCAGTACTTC.

The chain recombines TRBV15 with TRBJ2-2; 7 bases match TRBD2. CDR3 length equals 16 residues. V dropped 2 bases and J dropped 6; count of bases not matched to a gene: 9. Germline CDR1 is LNHNV and CDR2 is YYDKDF (reference sequence). CDR3 nucleotide sequence: TGTGCCACCAGCAGACTATGGGAGGGAAGGTCCGGGGAGCTGTTTTTT. Translation gives CATSRLWEGRSGELFF.

The J gene is TRBJ2-7, the V gene TRBV29-1, with D perhaps TRBD1 (6 bases). The CDR3 sequence is 13 residues long. The germline V gene has CDR1 SQVTM and CDR2 ANQGSEA. The V end was cut by 4 bases, the J end by 0 bases, with 10 bases between. The CDR3 here is CSVGGHSSYEQYF. CDR3 nucleotides: TGCAGCGTTGGGGGACACAGCTCCTACGAGCAGTACTTC.

This clone was observed a few times. This rearrangement joins TRBV19 to TRBJ2-1; 11 nucleotides agree with TRBD2. Germline V lookup: CDR1 LNHDA, CDR2 SQIVND (reference sequence). This CDR3 has 15 residues. The V gene end was trimmed by 3 bases and the J gene end by 10 bases; junction bases not matched to a gene: 8. DNA for the CDR3: TGTGCCAGTAGTATTACTAGCGGGGGTACTACGGAGCAGTTCTTC. Translating gives CASSITSGGTTEQFF.

The chain has TRBV30 and TRBJ2-4; D is unclear. This CDR3 spans 13 amino acids. With 1 base removed from V and 7 bases from J, the gap between germline ends came to 11 bases. Looked up from germline, CDR1 is GTSNPN and CDR2 is SVGIG (reference sequence). CDR3 amino acids: CAWSGLLSNIQYF. CDR3 DNA: TGTGCCTGGAGTGGTCTCCTGTCGAACATTCAGTACTTC.

This clone has only a few counts. This chain joins TRBV28 and TRBJ1-6; D gene uncertain. The germline V gene has CDR1 MDHEN and CDR2 SYDVKM. The CDR3 is 13 residues long. V shed 5 bases and J shed 7 bases, with 9 bases lying between them. The CDR3 bases are TGTGCCAGCAGTCTCGGACTGAATTCACCCCTCCACTTT. Translating gives CASSLGLNSPLHF.

The genes are TRBV6-5 and TRBJ2-7; 7 nucleotides match TRBD1. The CDR3 contains 15 residues. The germline V gene encodes CDR1 MNHEY and CDR2 SVGAGI. The junction had 6 bases not matched to a gene; V was cut back by 2 bases and J by 2 bases. In nucleotides, the CDR3 is TGTGCCAGCAGTTACGGGACAGAAGGACCCTACGAGCAGTACTTC. It yields the protein CASSYGTEGPYEQYF.

The V and J genes are TRBV23-1 and TRBJ2-1; 8 bases align to TRBD1. TRBV23-1 is given ORF status, its function remaining uncertain. Trimming cost V 4 bases and J 0 bases; bases outside gene matches: 17. The CDR3 is made up of 20 amino acids. This CDR3 reads CASSPGQGQRSLDSYNEQFF. The CDR3 DNA is TGCGCCAGCAGTCCCGGACAGGGCCAACGGTCTTTGGACTCCTACAATGAGCAGTTCTTC.